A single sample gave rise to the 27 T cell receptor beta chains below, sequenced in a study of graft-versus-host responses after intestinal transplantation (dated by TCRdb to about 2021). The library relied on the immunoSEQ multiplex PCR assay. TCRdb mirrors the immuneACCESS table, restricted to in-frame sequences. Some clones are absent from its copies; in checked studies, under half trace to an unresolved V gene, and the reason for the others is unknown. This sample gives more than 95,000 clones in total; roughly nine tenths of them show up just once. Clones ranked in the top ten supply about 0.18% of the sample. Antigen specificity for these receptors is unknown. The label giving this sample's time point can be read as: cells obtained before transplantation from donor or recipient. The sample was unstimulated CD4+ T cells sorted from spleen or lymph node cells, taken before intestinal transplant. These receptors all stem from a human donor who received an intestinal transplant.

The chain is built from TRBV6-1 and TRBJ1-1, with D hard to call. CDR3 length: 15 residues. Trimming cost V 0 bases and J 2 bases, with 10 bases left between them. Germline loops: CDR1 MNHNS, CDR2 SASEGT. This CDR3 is CASSEAGGLNTEAFF. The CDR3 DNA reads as TGTGCCAGCAGTGAAGCGGGCGGACTTAACACTGAAGCTTTCTTT.

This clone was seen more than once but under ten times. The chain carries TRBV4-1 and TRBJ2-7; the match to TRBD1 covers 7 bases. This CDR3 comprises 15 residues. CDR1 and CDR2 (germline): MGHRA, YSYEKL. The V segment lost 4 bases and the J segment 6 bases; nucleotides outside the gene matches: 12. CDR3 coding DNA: TGCGCCAGCAGCCCAGGGCTTCGGACAGGAACCGAGCAGTACTTC. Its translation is CASSPGLRTGTEQYF.

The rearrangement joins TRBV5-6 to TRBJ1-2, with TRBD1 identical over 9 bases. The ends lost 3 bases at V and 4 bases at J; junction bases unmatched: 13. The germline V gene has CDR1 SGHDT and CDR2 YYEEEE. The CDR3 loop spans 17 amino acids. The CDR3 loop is CASSSLDSDRGVYGYTF. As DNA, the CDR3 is TGTGCCAGCAGCTCCCTGGATTCGGACAGGGGCGTCTATGGCTACACCTTC. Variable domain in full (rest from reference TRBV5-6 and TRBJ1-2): DAGVTQSPTHLIKTRGQQVTLRCSPKSGHDTVSWYQQALGQGPQFIFQYYEEEERQRGNFPDRFSGHQFPNYSSELNVNALLLGDSALYLCASSSLDSDRGVYGYTFGSGTRLTVV.

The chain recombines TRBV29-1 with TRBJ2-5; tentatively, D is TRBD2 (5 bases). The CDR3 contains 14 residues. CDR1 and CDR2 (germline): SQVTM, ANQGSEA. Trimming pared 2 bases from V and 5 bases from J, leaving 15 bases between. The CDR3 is CSVEWAVPGETQYF. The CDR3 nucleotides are TGCAGCGTTGAATGGGCCGTGCCGGGGGAGACCCAGTACTTC.

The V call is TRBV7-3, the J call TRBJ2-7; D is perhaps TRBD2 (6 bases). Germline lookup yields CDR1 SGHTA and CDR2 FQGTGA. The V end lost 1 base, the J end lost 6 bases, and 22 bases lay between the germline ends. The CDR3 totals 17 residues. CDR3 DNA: TGTGCCAGCAGCTTAAGGTCGAGGGCCGAAGGGGACTTCGAGCAGTACTTC. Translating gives CASSLRSRAEGDFEQYF. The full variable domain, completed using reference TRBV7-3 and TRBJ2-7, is GAGVSQTPSNKVTEKGKYVELRCDPISGHTALYWYRQSLGQGPEFLIYFQGTGAADDSGLPNDRFFAVRPEGSVSTLKIQRTERGDSAVYLCASSLRSRAEGDFEQYFGPGTRLTVT.

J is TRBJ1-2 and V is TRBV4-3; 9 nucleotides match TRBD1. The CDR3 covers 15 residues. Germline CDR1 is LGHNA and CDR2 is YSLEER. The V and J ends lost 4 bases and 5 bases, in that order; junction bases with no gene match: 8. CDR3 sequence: CASSPSSGTGYGYTF. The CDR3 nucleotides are TGCGCCAGCAGCCCGAGCTCCGGGACAGGGTATGGCTACACCTTC.

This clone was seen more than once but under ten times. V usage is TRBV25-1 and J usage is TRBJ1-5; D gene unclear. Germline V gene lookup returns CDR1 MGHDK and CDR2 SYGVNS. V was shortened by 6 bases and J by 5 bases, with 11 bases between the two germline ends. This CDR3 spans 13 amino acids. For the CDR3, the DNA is TGTGCCAGCAGAACCACAGCAGATCAGCCCCAGCATTTT. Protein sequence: CASRTTADQPQHF.

CDR3 residues: CASSFSAGGLGQFF. CDR3 nucleotide sequence: TGTGCCAGCAGCTTTTCAGCGGGGGGCCTTGGGCAGTTCTTC. V gene TRBV7-2 combines with J gene TRBJ2-1; 9 bases line up with TRBD2. CDR3 length equals 14 residues. V gave up 3 bases and J gave up 12 bases; unmatched junction bases: 9. Per germline, CDR1 SGHTA and CDR2 FQGNSA.

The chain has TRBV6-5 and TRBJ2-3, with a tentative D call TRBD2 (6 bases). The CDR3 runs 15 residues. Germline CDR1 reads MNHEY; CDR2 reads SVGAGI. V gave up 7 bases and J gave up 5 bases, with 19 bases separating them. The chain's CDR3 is CASNRGREVGDTQYF. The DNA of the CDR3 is TGTGCCAGCAACCGCGGCAGGGAGGTTGGAGATACGCAGTATTTT.

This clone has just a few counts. The CDR3 nucleotides are TGCGCCAGCAGCCAAGATCCGGCAGCGAATTCACCCCTCCACTTT. It encodes CASSQDPAANSPLHF. This chain joins TRBV4-1 and TRBJ1-6; D ambiguous. Trimming took off 0 bases at V and 7 bases at J, with 10 bases between the two ends. The CDR3 covers 15 residues. CDR1 and CDR2 (germline): MGHRA, YSYEKL.

The CDR3 DNA follows: TGTGCCAGTAGTATAGTGGGCCCCCACCAGGGGGCCGATTCACCCCTCCACTTT. Protein sequence: CASSIVGPHQGADSPLHF. V usage is TRBV19 and J usage is TRBJ1-6, with 8 bases fitting TRBD1. Germline-derived CDR1 and CDR2 are LNHDA and SQIVND (reference sequence). The CDR3 covers 18 residues. The V gene end was trimmed by 1 base and the J gene end by 8 bases; junction bases not matched to a gene: 13.

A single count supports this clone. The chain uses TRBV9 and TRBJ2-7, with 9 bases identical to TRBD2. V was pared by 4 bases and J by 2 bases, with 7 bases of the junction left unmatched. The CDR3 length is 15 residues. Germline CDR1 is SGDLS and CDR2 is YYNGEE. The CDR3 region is CASSIRTSAPYEQYF. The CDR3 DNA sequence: TGTGCCAGCAGCATACGGACTAGCGCACCCTACGAGCAGTACTTC.

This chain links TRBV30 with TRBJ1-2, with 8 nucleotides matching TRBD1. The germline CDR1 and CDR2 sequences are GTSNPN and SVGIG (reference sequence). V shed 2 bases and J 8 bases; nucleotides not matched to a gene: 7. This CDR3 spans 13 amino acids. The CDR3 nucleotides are TGTGCCTGGAGTCCCGCGCGGGACAGGGGCTACACCTTC. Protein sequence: CAWSPARDRGYTF.

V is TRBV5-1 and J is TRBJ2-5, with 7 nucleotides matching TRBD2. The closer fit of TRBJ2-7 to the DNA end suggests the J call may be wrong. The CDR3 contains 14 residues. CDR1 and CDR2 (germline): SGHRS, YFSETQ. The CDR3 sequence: CASSLGAGRDEQYF. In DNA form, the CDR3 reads TGCGCCAGCAGCTTAGGAGCGGGAAGGGACGAGCAGTACTTC.

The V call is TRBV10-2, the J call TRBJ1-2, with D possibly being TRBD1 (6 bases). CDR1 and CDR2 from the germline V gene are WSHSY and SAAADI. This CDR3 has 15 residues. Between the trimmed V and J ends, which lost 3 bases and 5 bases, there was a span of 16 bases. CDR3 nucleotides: TGCGCCAGCAGTGATGGGGGGGGCATTAGTTATGGCTACACCTTC. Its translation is CASSDGGGISYGYTF.

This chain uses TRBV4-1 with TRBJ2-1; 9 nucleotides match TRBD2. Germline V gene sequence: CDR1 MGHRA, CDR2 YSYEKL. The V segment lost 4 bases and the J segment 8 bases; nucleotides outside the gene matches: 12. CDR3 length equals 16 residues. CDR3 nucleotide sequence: TGCGCCAGCAGCCTAGCCTCGTCTAGCGGGAACTATGAGCAGTTCTTC. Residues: CASSLASSSGNYEQFF.

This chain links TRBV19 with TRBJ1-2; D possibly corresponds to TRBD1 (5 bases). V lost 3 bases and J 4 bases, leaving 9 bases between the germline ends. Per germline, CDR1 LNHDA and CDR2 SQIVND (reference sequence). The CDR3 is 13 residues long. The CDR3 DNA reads TGTGCCAGTAGTATTGGGGCTTCCTATGGCTACACCTTC. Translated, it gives CASSIGASYGYTF.

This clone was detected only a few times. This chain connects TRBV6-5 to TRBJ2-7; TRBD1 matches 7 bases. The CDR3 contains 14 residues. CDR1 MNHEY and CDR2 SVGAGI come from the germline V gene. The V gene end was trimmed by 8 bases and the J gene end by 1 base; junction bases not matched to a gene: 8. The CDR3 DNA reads TGTGCCAGCGCTCAACCGGGACAGTCCTACGAGCAGTACTTC. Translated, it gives CASAQPGQSYEQYF.

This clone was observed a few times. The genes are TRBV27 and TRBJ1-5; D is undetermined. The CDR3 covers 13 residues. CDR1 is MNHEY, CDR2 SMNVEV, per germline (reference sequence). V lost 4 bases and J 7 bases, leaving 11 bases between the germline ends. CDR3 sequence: CASSWREGQPQHF. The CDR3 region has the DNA TGTGCCAGCAGTTGGAGGGAAGGCCAGCCCCAGCATTTT.

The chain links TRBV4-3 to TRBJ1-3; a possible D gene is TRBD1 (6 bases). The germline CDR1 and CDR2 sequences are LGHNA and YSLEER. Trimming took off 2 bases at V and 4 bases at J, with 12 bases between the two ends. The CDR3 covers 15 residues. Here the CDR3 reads CASSQNRVSGNTIYF. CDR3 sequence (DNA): TGCGCCAGCAGCCAAAACAGGGTGTCCGGAAACACCATATATTTT.

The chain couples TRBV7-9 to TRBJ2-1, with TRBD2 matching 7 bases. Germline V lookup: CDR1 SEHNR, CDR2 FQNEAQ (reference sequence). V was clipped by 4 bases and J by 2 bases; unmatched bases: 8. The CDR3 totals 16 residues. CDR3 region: CASSSFLAAAYNEQFF. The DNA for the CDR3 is TGTGCCAGCAGCTCATTCCTAGCGGCGGCCTACAATGAGCAGTTCTTC.

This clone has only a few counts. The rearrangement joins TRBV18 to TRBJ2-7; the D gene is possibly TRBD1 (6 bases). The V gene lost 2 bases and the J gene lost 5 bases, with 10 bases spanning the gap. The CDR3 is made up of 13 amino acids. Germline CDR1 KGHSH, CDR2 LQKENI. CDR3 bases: TGTGCCAGCTCACCATACAGGGAGCACGAGCAGTACTTC. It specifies CASSPYREHEQYF.

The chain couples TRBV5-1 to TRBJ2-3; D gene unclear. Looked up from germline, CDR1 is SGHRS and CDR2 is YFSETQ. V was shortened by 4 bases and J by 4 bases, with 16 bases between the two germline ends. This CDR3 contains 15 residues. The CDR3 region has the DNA TGCGCCAGCAGCCTCGCCACAGCAAACGCAGATACGCAGTATTTT. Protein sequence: CASSLATANADTQYF.

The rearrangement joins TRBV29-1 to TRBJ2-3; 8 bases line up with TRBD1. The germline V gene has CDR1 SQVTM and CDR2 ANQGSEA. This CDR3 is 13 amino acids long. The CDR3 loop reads CGAGGLSTDTQYF. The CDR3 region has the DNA TGCGGGGCAGGGGGCCTAAGCACAGATACGCAGTATTTT.

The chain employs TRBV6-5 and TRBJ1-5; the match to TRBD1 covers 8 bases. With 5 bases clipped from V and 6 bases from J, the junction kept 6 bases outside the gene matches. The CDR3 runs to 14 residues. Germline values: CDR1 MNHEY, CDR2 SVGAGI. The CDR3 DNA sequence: TGTGCCAGCAGTCAGGGGGCTCAGGCTCAGCCCCAGCATTTT. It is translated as CASSQGAQAQPQHF.

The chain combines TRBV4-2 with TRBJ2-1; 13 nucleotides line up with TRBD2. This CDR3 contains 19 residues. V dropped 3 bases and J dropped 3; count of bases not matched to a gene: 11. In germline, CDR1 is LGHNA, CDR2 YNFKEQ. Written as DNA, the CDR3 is TGTGCCAGCAGCCACCAGGGACTAGCGGGATTTAGGGGCTACAATGAGCAGTTCTTC. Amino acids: CASSHQGLAGFRGYNEQFF.

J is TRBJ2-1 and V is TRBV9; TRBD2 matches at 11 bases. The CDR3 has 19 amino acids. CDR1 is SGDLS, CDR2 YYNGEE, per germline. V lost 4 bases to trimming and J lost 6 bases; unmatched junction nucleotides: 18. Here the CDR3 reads CASSPSLGDLGLAANEQFF. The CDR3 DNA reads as TGTGCCAGCAGCCCGTCGTTGGGAGATTTGGGACTAGCGGCCAATGAGCAGTTCTTC.